A selection of T cell receptor beta chains follows, all from one sample in a study of cytomegalovirus exposure and HLA in healthy donors. Sequencing used immunoSEQ multiplex PCR; TCRdb keeps in-frame clones, though not all of them. The sample yields tens of thousands of clones, approximately 94% seen once. Material: PBMCs. Receptors originate from a man between 18 and 35 years old in good health and CMV-seropositive. Both conserved end residues are part of each CDR3. A D gene is named only where the DNA matches it firmly.

CDR3 protein: CASSSQTSGSGETQYF
CDR3 DNA: TGTGCCAGCAGTTCCCAGACTAGCGGGAGTGGGGAGACCCAGTACTTC
D gene: TRBD2
V gene: TRBV5-4
J gene: TRBJ2-5

CDR3 protein: CASSPQTGSSTDTQYF
CDR3 DNA: TGTGCCAGTAGTCCGCAGACCGGGTCTAGCACAGATACGCAGTATTTT
D gene: NA
V gene: TRBV19
J gene: TRBJ2-3

CDR3 protein: CASSPPGLTYEQYF
CDR3 DNA: TGTGCCAGCAGCCCCCCGGGACTGACCTACGAGCAGTACTTC
D gene: NA
V gene: TRBV7-9
J gene: TRBJ2-7

CDR3 protein: CASSVDPGMGETQYF
CDR3 DNA: TGTGCCAGCAGCGTAGATCCAGGGATGGGGGAGACCCAGTACTTC
D gene: NA
V gene: TRBV9
J gene: TRBJ2-5

CDR3 protein: CASSFDMASYNEQFF
CDR3 DNA: TGCGCCAGCAGCTTCGATATGGCCTCCTACAATGAGCAGTTCTTC
D gene: NA
V gene: TRBV5-1
J gene: TRBJ2-1

CDR3 protein: CASSLWLADYGYTF
CDR3 DNA: TGTGCCAGCAGTTTATGGTTGGCTGACTATGGCTACACCTTC
D gene: NA
V gene: TRBV28
J gene: TRBJ1-2

CDR3 protein: CAWKLFGNEQFF
CDR3 DNA: TGTGCCTGGAAACTATTTGGCAATGAGCAGTTCTTC
D gene: NA
V gene: TRBV30
J gene: TRBJ2-1

CDR3 protein: CASSFGGLRGGYTF
CDR3 DNA: TGTGCCAGCAGTTTTGGGGGCCTCCGGGGCGGCTACACCTTC
D gene: NA
V gene: TRBV28
J gene: TRBJ1-2

CDR3 protein: CASSEGGWTGLITGELFF
CDR3 DNA: TGTGCCAGCAGTGAGGGGGGTTGGACAGGGTTAATTACCGGGGAGCTGTTTTTT
D gene: TRBD1
V gene: TRBV6-1
J gene: TRBJ2-2

CDR3 protein: CASSPQGLAGNEQFF
CDR3 DNA: TGTGCCAGCAGCCCTCAGGGACTAGCGGGCAATGAGCAGTTCTTC
D gene: TRBD2
V gene: TRBV7-2
J gene: TRBJ2-1